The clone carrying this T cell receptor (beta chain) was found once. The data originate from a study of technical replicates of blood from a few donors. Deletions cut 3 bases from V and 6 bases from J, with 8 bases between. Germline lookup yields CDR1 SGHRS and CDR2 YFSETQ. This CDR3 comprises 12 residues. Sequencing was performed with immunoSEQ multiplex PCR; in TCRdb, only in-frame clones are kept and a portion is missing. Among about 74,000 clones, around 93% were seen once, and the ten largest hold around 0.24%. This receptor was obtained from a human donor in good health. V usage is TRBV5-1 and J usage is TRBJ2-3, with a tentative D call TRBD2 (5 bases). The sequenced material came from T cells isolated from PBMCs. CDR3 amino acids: CASSSRGDTQYF. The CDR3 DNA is TGCGCCAGCAGCTCAAGAGGGGATACGCAGTATTTT.